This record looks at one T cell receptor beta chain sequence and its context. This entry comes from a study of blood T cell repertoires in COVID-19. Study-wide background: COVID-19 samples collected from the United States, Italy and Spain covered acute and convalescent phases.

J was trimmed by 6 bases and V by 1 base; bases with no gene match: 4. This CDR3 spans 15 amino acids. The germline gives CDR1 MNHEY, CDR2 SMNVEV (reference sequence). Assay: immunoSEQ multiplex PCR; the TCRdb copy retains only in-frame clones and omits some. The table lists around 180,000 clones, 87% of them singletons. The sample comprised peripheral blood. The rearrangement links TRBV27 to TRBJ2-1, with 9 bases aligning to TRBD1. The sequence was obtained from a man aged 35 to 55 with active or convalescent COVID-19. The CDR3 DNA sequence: TGTGCCAGCAGTTTATACAGGGGGCTAGGCAATGAGCAGTTCTTC. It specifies CASSLYRGLGNEQFF.